This TCR beta chain stems from a study of blood T cells in healthy people across ages. Study results and limitations: PBMC samples, being unsorted, prevented any conclusive comparison of naive and antigen-experienced cells.

Turning to this clonotype: Antigen: not known.

Together with a sample-barcoded 5' primer, a J-beta primer mix was included in a second PCR lasting 7 to 11 cycles. TCRdb re-called the 5' RACE reads with MiXCR, one entry per CDR3 protein. The table shows about 1.6 million distinct CDR3 sequences, with approximately 32% occurring only once. J was trimmed by 0 bases and V by 10 bases; bases with no gene match: 13. Germline lookup yields CDR1 MGHDK and CDR2 SYGVNS. CDR3 size: 17 residues. The chain links TRBV25-1 to TRBJ2-1; TRBD2 matches at 9 bases. Sequencing was done on a sample of blood. This receptor was identified in a woman under 40 in good health. The CDR3 here is CATTGLAGHSSYNEQFF. The CDR3 DNA follows: TGTGCCACCACGGGGCTAGCGGGACATAGCTCCTACAATGAGCAGTTCTTC.